These 6 T cell receptor beta chains were sequenced from one sample in a study of cytomegalovirus exposure and HLA in healthy donors. Amplification used 60 Vbeta primers and 13 Jbeta primers. Assay: immunoSEQ multiplex PCR; the TCRdb copy retains only in-frame clones and omits some. The sample lists 70,000 to 95,000 clones; about four fifths were seen once. The specimen sequenced was PBMCs. The receptors originated from a woman in her 30s in good health and CMV-seronegative.

This clone was seen only once. The chain has TRBV5-4 and TRBJ2-7, with D perhaps TRBD1 (6 bases). V was cut by 4 bases and J by 2 bases, with 13 bases left in between. The CDR3 sequence is 14 residues long. The V gene's germline CDR1 is SGHNT and CDR2 YYREEE (reference sequence). CDR3 in DNA: TGTGCCAGCAGCACCGGACAGCGAGCCTACGAGCAGTACTTC. Translating it yields CASSTGQRAYEQYF.

The chain uses TRBV4-2 and TRBJ2-7; 7 positions match TRBD1. The germline CDR1 and CDR2 sequences are LGHNA and YNFKEQ. J was trimmed by 6 bases and V by 0 bases; bases with no gene match: 8. The length of the CDR3 is 15 residues. Here the CDR3 DNA reads TGTGCCAGCAGCCAAGATCATGGGACAGATGGCGAGCAGTACTTC. Its protein product is CASSQDHGTDGEQYF.

The chain has TRBV5-5 and TRBJ1-5; D unclear. The CDR3 is 17 residues long. V lost 0 bases and J lost 0, with 13 bases in between. Germline CDR1 SGHKS, CDR2 YYEKEE (reference sequence). CDR3 loop: CASSLATEIYSNQPQHF. The CDR3 nucleotides read TGTGCCAGCAGCTTGGCCACAGAGATTTATAGCAATCAGCCCCAGCATTTT.

This CDR3 reads CASSPDRENTEAFF. CDR3 nucleotide sequence: TGTGCCAGCAGCCCGGACAGAGAGAACACTGAAGCTTTCTTT. This chain uses TRBV5-4 with TRBJ1-1; weak D call: TRBD1 (6 bases). CDR3 length equals 14 residues. Germline CDR1 is SGHNT and CDR2 is YYREEE (reference sequence). The V end was cut by 4 bases, the J end by 1 base, with 11 bases between.

The gene calls are TRBV25-1 and TRBJ2-3, with 7 bases that match TRBD2. After removal of 5 bases from V and 6 bases from J, the junction contained 11 bases not matched to a gene. Germline loops: CDR1 MGHDK, CDR2 SYGVNS. CDR3 length: 15 amino acids. Written as DNA, the CDR3 is TGTGCCAGCAGTCCCTGGACTAGTCCCACGGATACGCAGTATTTT. Translation gives CASSPWTSPTDTQYF.

There are a few counts of this clone. The chain uses TRBV11-3 and TRBJ2-7; 9 bases map to TRBD1. J gave up 3 bases and V 1 base, and 7 bases lay outside the gene matches. The germline V gene has CDR1 SGHNT and CDR2 YENEEA. The CDR3 extends over 16 amino acids. CDR3 in amino acids: CASSLGGGQGRYEQYF. As DNA, the CDR3 is TGTGCCAGCAGCTTAGGAGGGGGACAGGGCCGCTACGAGCAGTACTTC.